This TCR beta chain appears in the sequencing data of a study of human T cells and chemical hapten exposure. Study-level background: Across the whole study, which lasted 20 to 30 weeks, patients were given diphenylcyclopropenone on the scalp once a week. Alopecia areata, totalis and universalis patients, mostly female, were included. DPC (0.01%) was patch tested on the upper back and read at 6 days.

This clonotype has at least ten counts. This CDR3 is 19 amino acids long. The germline gives CDR1 KGHSH, CDR2 LQKENI. The germline V and J ends were trimmed by 0 bases and 0 bases, with 18 bases remaining between them. Attachment of unique molecular identifiers to individual cDNA molecules was performed in the library. Each CDR3 protein gets one entry after TCRdb re-called the RACE reads with MiXCR. The table includes tens of thousands of distinct CDR3 sequences, 10% detected once. Described time point: patch test 2, 6 weeks after DPC sensitization. Treatment here: therapeutic diphenylcyclopropenone sensitization with weekly scalp DPC.

The specimen comprised whole blood, sampled in connection with sensitization to the hapten diphenylcyclopropenone (DPC). This clonotype originated in a woman aged 50 to 65 with alopecia areata. Some clones in this sample may be carry-over from other donors' samples. The chain has TRBV18 and TRBJ2-4; D might be TRBD1 (6 bases). CDR3: CASSPPRQGQDLAKNIQYF. The CDR3 nucleotides read TGTGCCAGCTCACCACCGCGGCAGGGGCAAGATCTAGCCAAAAACATTCAGTACTTC. Combining the CDR3 with reference TRBV18 and TRBJ2-4 gives the whole variable domain NAGVMQNPRHLVRRRGQEARLRCSPMKGHSHVYWYRQLPEEGLKFMVYLQKENIIDESGMPKERFSAEFPKEGPSILRIQQVVRGDSAAYFCASSPPRQGQDLAKNIQYFGAGTRLSVL.